This T cell receptor (beta chain) was retrieved from a study of cytomegalovirus exposure and HLA in healthy donors. Study summary: Within an early data release were around 80 million unique TCRs drawn from HLA-typed donors. Whole-study results and caveats: Sequence variants that were highly shared formed a cluster that was likely a sequencing artifact. Indistinguishability led to the exclusion of some V segments, TRBV6-2 and TRBV6-3 included.

This clone has just one count. Its antigen is still unknown. The PCR was carried out with 60 Vbeta primers and 13 Jbeta primers. The repertoire was sequenced with immunoSEQ multiplex PCR; TCRdb's copy has only in-frame clones and lacks some. The sample lists tens of thousands of clones; 55% to 65% were seen once. Germline V gene sequence: CDR1 SGHDT, CDR2 YYEEEE. The V end lost 0 bases, the J end lost 0 bases, and 3 bases lay between the germline ends. This CDR3 comprises 13 residues. Sequenced sample: PBMCs. This chain uses TRBV5-6 with TRBJ2-5; D unclear. This TCR came from a middle-aged woman in good health and CMV-seropositive. CDR3 nucleotide sequence: TGTGCCAGCAGCTTGGCTCACCAAGAGACCCAGTACTTC. This encodes CASSLAHQETQYF. The full variable domain, its missing parts supplied by reference TRBV5-6 and TRBJ2-5, is DAGVTQSPTHLIKTRGQQVTLRCSPKSGHDTVSWYQQALGQGPQFIFQYYEEEERQRGNFPDRFSGHQFPNYSSELNVNALLLGDSALYLCASSLAHQETQYFGPGTRLLVL.